The entry that follows covers one T cell receptor (beta chain) sequence. The sample holds a few counts of this clonotype. The antigen this receptor binds is unknown. Per-base quality was not reported, and no clone a single base away is much larger than it. Reading the germline V gene (reference sequence) gives CDR1 DFQATT and CDR2 SNEGSKA. The cysteine opens and the phenylalanine closes a CDR3 of 13 amino acids. CDR3 DNA only is kept here, 39 bases in frame from base 1. V lost 7 bases and J lost 2 bases, and the count of bases not matched to a germline gene is 4. Library preparation employed RT-PCR. Sequenced using an Illumina HiSeq 2500. Starting from the raw public reads, TCRdb applied fastp trimming at Q25, assembled clones with MiXCR and retained in-frame beta chains. Duplicate CDR3 protein sequences are folded into a single record with the most common DNA and genes. In this sample the table shows 700,000 to 800,000 distinct CDR3 sequences, about a fifth of which occur a single time. The biggest ten clones account for around 9.9% of the sample.

These data come from a study of response to subunit inactivated influenza vaccine listed by TCRdb under 2018. Concerning the study at large: Deep quantitative T cell receptor repertoire profiling was used in the study to track responses to a trivalent subunit inactivated influenza vaccine. Results and caveats for the whole study, not just this receptor: According to the authors, only a limited number of new T cells may be recruited by each seasonal influenza vaccination.

The receptor was isolated from a man aged 50 to 60 who received an inactivated influenza vaccine. Donor details come from another sample of the same person, matched by shared clones. Sequenced material: PBMCs from blood, taken roughly 5 days after vaccination. The V and J genes are TRBV20-1 and TRBJ2-2, with TRBD1 identical over 7 junction bases. The CDR3 reads as follows: CSGRQGNTGELFF. The nucleotides are TGCAGTGGTCGACAGGGCAACACCGGGGAGCTGTTTTTT.